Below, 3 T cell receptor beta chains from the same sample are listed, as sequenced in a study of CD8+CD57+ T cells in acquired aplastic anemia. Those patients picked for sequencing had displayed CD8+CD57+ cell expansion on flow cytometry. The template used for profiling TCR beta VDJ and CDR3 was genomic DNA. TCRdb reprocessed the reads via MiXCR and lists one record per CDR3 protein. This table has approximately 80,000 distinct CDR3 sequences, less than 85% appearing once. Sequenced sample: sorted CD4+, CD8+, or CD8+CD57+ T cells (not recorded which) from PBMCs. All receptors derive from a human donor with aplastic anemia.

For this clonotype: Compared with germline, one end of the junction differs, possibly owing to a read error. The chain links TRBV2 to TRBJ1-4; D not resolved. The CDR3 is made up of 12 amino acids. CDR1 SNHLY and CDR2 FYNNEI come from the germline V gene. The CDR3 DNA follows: TGTGCCAGCAGCGAAGTGGGTGAAAAACTGTTTTTT. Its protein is CASSEVGEKLFF. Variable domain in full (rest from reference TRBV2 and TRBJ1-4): EPEVTQTPSHQVTQMGQEVILRCVPISNHLYFYWYRQILGQKVEFLVSFYNNEISEKSEIFDDQFSVERPDGSNFTLKIRSTKLEDSAMYFCASSEVGEKLFFGSGTQLSVL.

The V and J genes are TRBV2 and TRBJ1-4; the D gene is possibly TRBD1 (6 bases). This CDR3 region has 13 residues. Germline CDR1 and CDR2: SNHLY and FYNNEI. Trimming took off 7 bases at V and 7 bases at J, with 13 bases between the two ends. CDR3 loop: CASKEQGLEKLFF. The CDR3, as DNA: TGTGCCAGCAAAGAACAGGGACTTGAAAAACTGTTTTTT.

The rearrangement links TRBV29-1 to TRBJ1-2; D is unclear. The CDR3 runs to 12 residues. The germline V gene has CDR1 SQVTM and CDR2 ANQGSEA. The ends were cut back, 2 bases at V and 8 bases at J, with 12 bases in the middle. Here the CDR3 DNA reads TGCAGCGTTGAACGGTCAGTCATGGGCTACACCTTC. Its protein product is CSVERSVMGYTF.